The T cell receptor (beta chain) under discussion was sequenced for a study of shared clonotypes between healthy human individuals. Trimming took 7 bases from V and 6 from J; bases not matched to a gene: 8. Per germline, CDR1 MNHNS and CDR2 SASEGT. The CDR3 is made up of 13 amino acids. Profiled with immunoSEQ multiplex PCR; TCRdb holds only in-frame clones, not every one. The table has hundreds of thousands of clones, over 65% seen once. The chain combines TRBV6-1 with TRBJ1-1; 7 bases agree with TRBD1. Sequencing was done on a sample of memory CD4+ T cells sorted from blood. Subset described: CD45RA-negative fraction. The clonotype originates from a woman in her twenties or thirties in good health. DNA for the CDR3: TGTGCCAGCAAAAGGACAGGTCGCCCTGAAGCTTTCTTT. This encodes CASKRTGRPEAFF.